The text below deals with one T cell receptor (beta chain). Only a few counts were recorded for this clone. What this receptor recognizes is not known. Per-base qualities were not stored, and no clone one base away is much larger. The time point label on this specimen signifies: baseline before first vaccination. Vaccinee samples were obtained from the UK trials COV001 and COV002, which included a single-blind randomized controlled phase 2/3 trial of AZD1222 (ChAdOx1 nCoV-19) in healthy adults. For TCRbeta chain sequencing, PBMC samples from trial participants were taken at day 0 and at day 28 after the second dose. These data belong to a study of T cell responses to AZD1222 COVID-19 vaccine (dated by TCRdb to the early 2020s). Regarding the study in general: AZD1222 recipients whose second dose came at about 4 weeks and those whose second dose came at about 12 weeks were combined into one group, since spike-specific TCR depth and breadth did not differ between the two schedules. TCR sequencing covered 233 trial participants: about 210 given two doses of AZD1222 and some 25 given two doses of MenACWY control vaccine. Enrollment into the trials was organized by age into subgroups of 18-55, 56-69 and 70-plus years, and those subgroups contained 148, 28 and 57 TCR-sequenced participants, respectively. The research as a whole found: Epitopes outside the regions mutated in the B.1.351 and B.1.1.7 variants were reportedly recognized by nearly half of the unique spike-specific TCRs. After two AZD1222 doses, spike-specific TCR breadth and depth were significantly higher than at day 0 and than in MenACWY recipients. Conclusions about previously exposed vaccinees were limited because only six AZD1222 recipients were SARS-CoV-2 seropositive at baseline. In the small 56-69-year group, the increase in depth fell short of significance, most likely because of low power. Because no day 14 peak-response samples were available, the repertoires could be characterized only after the peak T cell response. Participants were mostly white British, with more females than males. The authors suggested clonal diversity may have been underestimated. The whole spike protein was spanned by vaccine-associated CD4 TCRs, and dominant responses were seen in regions 160-218 and 743-854.

The CDR3 regions of human TCRbeta chains were subjected to immunosequencing. Processing in the source paper ran as follows. Repertoire TCRs were checked for matches against a reference library of SARS-CoV-2-specific TCRs that had been generated using the MIRA antigen-specificity platform. Breadth meant the fraction of unique TCRs that were SARS-CoV-2-associated, whereas depth meant the fraction of total T cells that were SARS-CoV-2-associated. Using the MIRA data, each spike-specific TCR was assigned both to the spike region to which the TCR was reactive and to a CD4 or CD8 class. Log10-transformed breadth and depth values were compared by one-way ANOVA with Sidak's multiple comparisons tests. In its TCRdb copy, this immuneACCESS table keeps in-frame sequences only and misses some clones. Where compared with another copy, unresolved V genes explain less than half of these, and the others have no known cause. V and J calls and clone size are copied from that table; D and trimming were computed from the DNA. The sample yields roughly 78,000 clones; 80% to 85% were counted once. Approximately 2.8% of the sample belongs to the ten largest clones.

CDR3 length: 12 amino acids, cysteine to phenylalanine. Left in the record is the CDR3 DNA by itself, 36 bases read in frame from the first base. V drops 7 bases and J drops 5 bases, leaving 11 bases in between. The TCR comes from an adult in good health. Recombination linked TRBV12-3 or TRBV12-4 to TRBJ1-1, with no confident D gene call. The sample consisted of peripheral blood, taken on day 0 of AZD1222 vaccination. In nucleotides, the sequence is TGTGCCAGCACCCCTGACCCGACTGAAGCTTTCTTT. This is translated as CASTPDPTEAFF.